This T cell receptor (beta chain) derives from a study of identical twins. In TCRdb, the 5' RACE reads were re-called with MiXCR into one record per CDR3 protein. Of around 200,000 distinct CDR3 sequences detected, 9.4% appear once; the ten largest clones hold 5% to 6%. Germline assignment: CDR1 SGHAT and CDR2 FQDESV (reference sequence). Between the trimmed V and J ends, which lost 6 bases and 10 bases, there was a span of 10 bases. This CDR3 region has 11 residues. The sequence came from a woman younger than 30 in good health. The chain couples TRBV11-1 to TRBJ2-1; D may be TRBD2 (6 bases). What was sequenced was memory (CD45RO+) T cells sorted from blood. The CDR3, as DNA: TGTGCCAGCAGTCCTAGCGCAGAGCAGTTCTTC. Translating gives CASSPSAEQFF.